The 24 T cell receptor beta chains presented below share a single source sample, sequenced in a study of cytomegalovirus exposure and HLA in healthy donors. Profiling relied on immunoSEQ multiplex PCR, and the TCRdb table lists in-frame clones only, not all of them. The sample lists about 220,000 clones, roughly 83% occurring once. Material for sequencing was PBMCs. The source is a woman aged 30 to 39 in good health and CMV-seropositive.

There are a few counts of this clone. The same CDR3 is also encoded by other DNA sequences in this sample. V usage is TRBV18 and J usage is TRBJ2-7, with D uncertain. The CDR3 runs 12 residues. Trimming shortened V by 2 bases and J by 4 bases, and 6 bases separated the two germline ends. Germline lookup yields CDR1 KGHSH and CDR2 LQKENI. CDR3 coding DNA: TGTGCCAGCTCACCAGGCAGGTACGAGCAGTACTTC. Protein sequence: CASSPGRYEQYF. Filled out from reference TRBV18 and TRBJ2-7, the complete variable domain reads NAGVMQNPRHLVRRRGQEARLRCSPMKGHSHVYWYRQLPEEGLKFMVYLQKENIIDESGMPKERFSAEFPKEGPSILRIQQVVRGDSAAYFCASSPGRYEQYFGPGTRLTVT.

J is TRBJ2-7 and V is TRBV5-4; 8 nucleotides line up with TRBD2. Germline V lookup: CDR1 SGHNT, CDR2 YYREEE (reference sequence). The J segment lost 6 bases and the V segment lost 2 bases, leaving 10 bases of the junction unmatched. The CDR3 covers 15 residues. The CDR3 DNA is TGTGCCAGCAGCTTTAAAGGCGGGAGGTTCGGCGAGCAGTACTTC. Translation gives CASSFKGGRFGEQYF.

The CDR3 sequence is CSVGEGAPDTQYF. CDR3 coding DNA: TGCAGCGTTGGAGAAGGGGCTCCAGATACGCAGTATTTT. The genes are TRBV29-1 and TRBJ2-3; possible D gene TRBD1, 5 bases. The CDR3 runs 13 residues. The V gene lost 4 bases and the J gene lost 4 bases, with 12 bases spanning the gap. The germline V gene has CDR1 SQVTM and CDR2 ANQGSEA.

This clone is a singleton in its sample. V gene TRBV2 combines with J gene TRBJ2-5; possibly TRBD1 for D (5 bases). In germline, CDR1 is SNHLY, CDR2 FYNNEI. Trimming removed 2 bases at V and 5 bases at J, with 9 bases between. The CDR3 covers 13 residues. CDR3 sequence: CASSEQGSETQYF. CDR3 nucleotide sequence: TGTGCCAGCAGTGAACAGGGATCGGAGACCCAGTACTTC.

This chain links TRBV7-9 with TRBJ2-1, with a tentative D call TRBD1 (6 bases). The CDR3 sequence is 15 residues long. CDR1 and CDR2 from the germline V gene are SEHNR and FQNEAQ (reference sequence). Trimming took off 1 base at V and 1 base at J, with 8 bases between the two ends. CDR3 region: CASSLGDISYNEQFF. Here the CDR3 DNA reads TGTGCCAGCAGCTTAGGGGACATATCCTACAATGAGCAGTTCTTC.

The V gene is TRBV28, the J gene TRBJ1-2; D call uncertain. Germline loops: CDR1 MDHEN, CDR2 SYDVKM. Trimming pared 10 bases from V and 7 bases from J, leaving 22 bases between. The CDR3 totals 14 residues. The DNA for the CDR3 is TGTGCCACCGGTGGATCCTTATCTGTAAGTGGCTACACCTTC. Its protein product is CATGGSLSVSGYTF.

The V gene is TRBV5-1, the J gene TRBJ1-1, with a tentative D call TRBD1 (5 bases). V was shortened by 2 bases and J by 5 bases, with 10 bases between the two germline ends. Germline assignment: CDR1 SGHRS and CDR2 YFSETQ. The CDR3 has 13 residues. This CDR3 reads CASSFTGETEAFF. The DNA for the CDR3 is TGCGCCAGCAGCTTTACGGGGGAAACTGAAGCTTTCTTT.

The gene calls are TRBV5-1 and TRBJ2-7; 9 positions match TRBD2. V was clipped by 3 bases and J by 2 bases; unmatched bases: 9. The CDR3 sequence is 16 residues long. Germline V gives CDR1 SGHRS, CDR2 YFSETQ. The CDR3 region is CASSSNQAGGPYEQYF. The CDR3 DNA is TGCGCCAGCAGCTCAAATCAAGCGGGAGGTCCCTACGAGCAGTACTTC.

The chain combines TRBV5-1 with TRBJ2-5; 15 bases line up with TRBD2. V shed 0 bases, J shed 4 bases, and the junction held 1 base outside the gene matches. The length of the CDR3 is 16 residues. Germline lookup yields CDR1 SGHRS and CDR2 YFSETQ. The CDR3 region has the DNA TGCGCCAGCAGCTTGGGGGGACTAGCGGGAGGAGAGACCCAGTACTTC. Translation: CASSLGGLAGGETQYF.

On this clone itself: The same CDR3 also results from other DNA sequences found in this sample. CDR3 sequence: CASSLGGAYGYTF. As DNA, the CDR3 is TGTGCCAGCAGCTTGGGAGGGGCCTACGGCTACACCTTC. The chain is built from TRBV5-4 and TRBJ1-2, with a weak D call TRBD1 (5 bases). The CDR3 consists of 13 residues. Trimming removed 0 bases at V and 8 bases at J, with 11 bases between. Germline V gives CDR1 SGHNT, CDR2 YYREEE (reference sequence).

The rearrangement uses TRBV2 and TRBJ1-4; tentative D call: TRBD1 (6 bases). Germline loops: CDR1 SNHLY, CDR2 FYNNEI. The CDR3 consists of 15 residues. V lost 6 bases and J 3 bases, leaving 14 bases between the germline ends. The CDR3 region is CASRDSPTPNEKLFF. The CDR3 DNA sequence: TGTGCCAGCAGGGACAGCCCTACCCCTAATGAAAAACTGTTTTTT.

This chain links TRBV4-3 with TRBJ2-1; tentatively, D is TRBD1 (6 bases). Trimming removed 4 bases at V and 8 bases at J, with 15 bases between. This CDR3 comprises 14 residues. Germline V lookup: CDR1 LGHNA, CDR2 YSLEER. The CDR3 spells CASSPSQGFDEQFF. DNA for the CDR3: TGCGCCAGCAGCCCCAGCCAGGGGTTCGATGAGCAGTTCTTC.

This clone has only a few counts. The genes are TRBV6-1 and TRBJ2-2, with 9 nucleotides matching TRBD1. CDR1 and CDR2 from the germline V gene are MNHNS and SASEGT. CDR3 length: 13 amino acids. Trimming removed 10 bases from V and 4 bases from J; junction bases left unmatched: 4. The DNA of the CDR3 is TGTGCCACAACAGGGGGCCCCACCGGGGAGCTGTTTTTT. Translation: CATTGGPTGELFF.

The rearrangement links TRBV6-1 to TRBJ2-1; 10 nucleotides match TRBD2. Germline CDR1 and CDR2: MNHNS and SASEGT. This CDR3 comprises 14 residues. The V gene end was trimmed by 7 bases and the J gene end by 8 bases; junction bases not matched to a gene: 8. CDR3 in DNA: TGTGCCAGCACGCCGGGACTAGCGACGGATGAGCAGTTCTTC. Residues: CASTPGLATDEQFF.

This sequence joins TRBV11-2 and TRBJ2-1, with D hard to call. The CDR3 contains 12 residues. Germline CDR1 reads SGHAT; CDR2 reads FQNNGV. Trimming took off 5 bases at V and 7 bases at J, with 9 bases between the two ends. CDR3 loop: CASSEYENEQFF. In DNA form, the CDR3 reads TGTGCCAGCAGCGAATATGAGAATGAGCAGTTCTTC.

This chain uses TRBV7-2 with TRBJ2-4, with 7 bases lining up with TRBD2. The CDR3 loop spans 15 amino acids. CDR1 SGHTA and CDR2 FQGNSA come from the germline V gene. V gave up 1 base and J gave up 8 bases; unmatched junction bases: 8. CDR3 nucleotides: TGTGCCAGCAGCTTAGTTGGACTAGTCGGGGACATTCAGTACTTC. As protein: CASSLVGLVGDIQYF. Full variable domain (outside the CDR3, taken from reference TRBV7-2 and TRBJ2-4): GAGVSQSPSNKVTEKGKDVELRCDPISGHTALYWYRQSLGQGLEFLIYFQGNSAPDKSGLPSDRFSAERTGGSVSTLTIQRTQQEDSAVYLCASSLVGLVGDIQYFGAGTRLSVL.

V is TRBV5-4 and J is TRBJ2-7, with D unclear. V was clipped by 0 bases and J by 2 bases, with 9 bases between them. Germline CDR1 SGHNT, CDR2 YYREEE (reference sequence). This CDR3 is 14 amino acids long. This CDR3 is CASSLVSKPYEQYF. The CDR3, as DNA: TGTGCCAGCAGCTTGGTCAGTAAACCCTACGAGCAGTACTTC.

The rearrangement uses TRBV9 and TRBJ2-1, with 9 bases identical to TRBD2. J gave up 6 bases and V 2 bases, and 6 bases lay outside the gene matches. Germline V gene sequence: CDR1 SGDLS, CDR2 YYNGEE. The CDR3 has 15 amino acids. CDR3 coding DNA: TGTGCCAGCAGCGTTAGCGGGAGTGACCCCAATGAGCAGTTCTTC. This translates into CASSVSGSDPNEQFF.

The CDR3 coding sequence is TGTGCCTGGAGTGACTTAATAGCGGGAAGGACAGATACGCAGTATTTT. It yields the protein CAWSDLIAGRTDTQYF. V and J are TRBV30 and TRBJ2-3; 8 bases map to TRBD2. With 1 base clipped from V and 3 bases from J, the junction kept 9 bases outside the gene matches. Germline lookup yields CDR1 GTSNPN and CDR2 SVGIG (reference sequence). This CDR3 is 16 amino acids long.

The V gene is TRBV9, the J gene TRBJ1-2; D is unresolved. The V gene lost 4 bases and the J gene lost 8 bases, with 18 bases spanning the gap. CDR1 is SGDLS and CDR2 is YYNGEE in the germline V gene. There are 14 residues in the CDR3. CDR3 amino acids: CASSPRDGNSGYTF. CDR3 in DNA: TGTGCCAGCAGCCCCCGTGATGGGAATAGCGGCTACACCTTC.

The chain joins TRBV30 to TRBJ1-1; 8 bases line up with TRBD1. The CDR3 contains 13 residues. V trimming: 4 bases; J trimming: 8 bases; junction bases outside the gene matches: 9. Germline lookup yields CDR1 GTSNPN and CDR2 SVGIG (reference sequence). CDR3 nucleotide sequence: TGTGCCTGGAATAAACAGGGGGGAGGGGAAGCTTTCTTT. It translates to CAWNKQGGGEAFF.

J is TRBJ2-7 and V is TRBV10-2; weak D call: TRBD2 (6 bases). This CDR3 comprises 12 residues. Germline values: CDR1 WSHSY, CDR2 SAAADI. V was pared by 6 bases and J by 3 bases, with 9 bases between. CDR3 DNA: TGCGCCAGCAGATGGGGAGGCTACGAGCAGTACTTC. Translated: CASRWGGYEQYF.

This chain uses TRBV11-2 with TRBJ2-7; possibly TRBD2 for D (6 bases). The V and J ends lost 3 bases and 4 bases respectively, with 13 bases between them. The CDR3 is made up of 14 amino acids. Germline CDR1 SGHAT, CDR2 FQNNGV. DNA for the CDR3: TGTGCCAGCAGCTTTGGCGGGAATCGTTACGAGCAGTACTTC. Translation gives CASSFGGNRYEQYF.

The genes are TRBV6-6 and TRBJ2-3, with 7 bases identical to TRBD2. V lost 6 bases and J lost 4; bases outside the gene matches: 10. CDR1 is MNHNY and CDR2 is SVGAGI in the germline V gene (reference sequence). This CDR3 has 15 amino acids. The chain's CDR3 is CASRLREGRPDTQYF. Written as DNA, the CDR3 is TGTGCCAGCAGACTCAGGGAGGGGAGGCCAGATACGCAGTATTTT.